This is a list of T cell receptor beta chains from one sample in a study of CD8 T cells in ankylosing spondylitis. TCRdb re-derived calls from the 5' RACE reads in MiXCR, one entry per CDR3 protein. The profile shows over 450,000 distinct CDR3 sequences, 12% of them singletons. The sequenced sample was blood, either unsorted or a sorted T cell fraction (not recorded which). The source is a male donor with ankylosing spondylitis. Both conserved end residues are part of each CDR3. The D gene is left open where the match is weak. Size values are once, few and many counts, or a class for expanded clones, and some rows have none.

V: TRBV7-9; D: .; size: .; CDR3: CASGRAEAYNEQFF
V: TRBV12-3/TRBV12-4; D: TRBD1; size: .; CDR3: CASSLSRGDGYTF
V: TRBV24-1; D: TRBD2; size: .; CDR3: CATSEAGELTGELFF
V: TRBV29-1; D: .; size: few; CDR3: CSVALPDNYGYTF
V: TRBV20-1; D: .; size: .; CDR3: CSASIARGNTEAFF
V: TRBV5-6; D: .; size: many; CDR3: CASSLGSFTDTQYF
V: TRBV11-2; D: .; size: few; CDR3: CASSFGVGLGQETQYF
V: TRBV7-9; D: .; size: .; CDR3: CASASGKNNEQFF
V: TRBV20-1; D: .; size: many; CDR3: CSARDRVSYGYTF
V: TRBV18; D: TRBD2; size: few; CDR3: CASSPWAERETLYNEQFF
V: TRBV3-1; D: .; size: few; CDR3: CASSPEFTDTQYF
V: TRBV10-2; D: TRBD1; size: few; CDR3: CASKTGSKNIQYF
V: TRBV25-1; D: .; size: .; CDR3: CASTLRSLSDEQFF